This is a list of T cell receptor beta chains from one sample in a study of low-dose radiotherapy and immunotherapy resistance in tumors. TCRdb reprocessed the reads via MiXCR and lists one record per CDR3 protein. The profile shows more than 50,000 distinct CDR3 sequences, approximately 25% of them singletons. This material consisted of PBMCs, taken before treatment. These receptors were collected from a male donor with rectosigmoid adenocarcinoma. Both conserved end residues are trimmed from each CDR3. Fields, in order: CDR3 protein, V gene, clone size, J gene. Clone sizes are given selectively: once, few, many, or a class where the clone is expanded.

cdr3_aa: ASSQGLADPYEQY
v_call: TRBV4-2
clone_size: once
j_call: TRBJ2-7

cdr3_aa: ASSAGTEDSGANVLT
v_call: TRBV4-1
clone_size: medium-sized
j_call: TRBJ2-6

cdr3_aa: ASTWMGEQY
v_call: TRBV6-2/TRBV6-3
clone_size: many
j_call: TRBJ2-7

cdr3_aa: ASSRTGTGVGELF
v_call: TRBV7-6
clone_size: few
j_call: TRBJ2-2

cdr3_aa: SARVSTDTQY
v_call: TRBV20-1
clone_size: few
j_call: TRBJ2-3

cdr3_aa: ASSSPGGGRGTEAF
v_call: TRBV28
clone_size: many
j_call: TRBJ1-1

cdr3_aa: ASSLGLTTSYEQY
v_call: TRBV7-2
clone_size: many
j_call: TRBJ2-7

cdr3_aa: ATSDQQGAGSDGNEQF
v_call: TRBV24-1
clone_size: many
j_call: TRBJ2-1

cdr3_aa: ASSVWEGRGNEQF
v_call: TRBV7-9
clone_size: .
j_call: TRBJ2-1

cdr3_aa: ASSSPSNEQF
v_call: TRBV27
clone_size: many
j_call: TRBJ2-1

cdr3_aa: ASSPGQGSMALD
v_call: TRBV6-2/TRBV6-3
clone_size: .
j_call: TRBJ2-7

cdr3_aa: ASRDSGGTDTQY
v_call: TRBV6-1
clone_size: .
j_call: TRBJ2-3

cdr3_aa: ASSLLQAGGRGNEQF
v_call: TRBV28
clone_size: .
j_call: TRBJ2-1

cdr3_aa: ASREALEDPTDTQY
v_call: TRBV5-1
clone_size: many
j_call: TRBJ2-3

cdr3_aa: ASSAPRPTRGEKLF
v_call: TRBV9
clone_size: many
j_call: TRBJ1-4

cdr3_aa: ASSLSVDTGELF
v_call: TRBV5-1
clone_size: many
j_call: TRBJ2-2

cdr3_aa: ASSPGGQETQY
v_call: TRBV28
clone_size: few
j_call: TRBJ2-5

cdr3_aa: ASSSGDMNTEAF
v_call: TRBV6-2/TRBV6-3
clone_size: many
j_call: TRBJ1-1

cdr3_aa: ASSYGLSGYGYT
v_call: TRBV6-2/TRBV6-3
clone_size: many
j_call: TRBJ1-2

cdr3_aa: SVGTGEGRPQH
v_call: TRBV29-1
clone_size: many
j_call: TRBJ1-5

cdr3_aa: SARGETGIRMNTEAF
v_call: TRBV20-1
clone_size: many
j_call: TRBJ1-1

cdr3_aa: ASSRLAVNNEQF
v_call: TRBV6-2/TRBV6-3
clone_size: many
j_call: TRBJ2-1

cdr3_aa: ASSGRRPDTQY
v_call: TRBV7-2
clone_size: many
j_call: TRBJ2-3

cdr3_aa: ASRGTGSVYGYT
v_call: TRBV27
clone_size: many
j_call: TRBJ1-2

cdr3_aa: ASSLGLEGKQF
v_call: TRBV11-2
clone_size: many
j_call: TRBJ2-1

cdr3_aa: ASSRPGVGGSGNTIY
v_call: TRBV28
clone_size: few
j_call: TRBJ1-3

cdr3_aa: ASSQDRGQETQY
v_call: TRBV7-6
clone_size: .
j_call: TRBJ2-5

cdr3_aa: ASLSSGSWTDTQY
v_call: TRBV27
clone_size: .
j_call: TRBJ2-3

cdr3_aa: ASSLSGVGETQY
v_call: TRBV7-2
clone_size: many
j_call: TRBJ2-5

cdr3_aa: ASSYMRPGGDEQF
v_call: TRBV6-6
clone_size: many
j_call: TRBJ2-1

cdr3_aa: ASSSAPEAQY
v_call: TRBV19
clone_size: many
j_call: TRBJ2-3

cdr3_aa: ATTGRRSNQPQH
v_call: TRBV28
clone_size: many
j_call: TRBJ1-5

cdr3_aa: ASYFRGTAQETQY
v_call: TRBV6-2/TRBV6-3
clone_size: many
j_call: TRBJ2-5

cdr3_aa: ASSEALGTGADTQY
v_call: TRBV6-1
clone_size: .
j_call: TRBJ2-3

cdr3_aa: ASSLGLGLGYT
v_call: TRBV28
clone_size: medium-sized
j_call: TRBJ1-2

cdr3_aa: ASTLTDQGTSPLH
v_call: TRBV28
clone_size: few
j_call: TRBJ1-6

cdr3_aa: ASSYGLGARYT
v_call: TRBV6-5
clone_size: many
j_call: TRBJ1-2

cdr3_aa: ASTLGGFTQETQY
v_call: TRBV12-3/TRBV12-4
clone_size: many
j_call: TRBJ2-5

cdr3_aa: SVAGTGTYEQY
v_call: TRBV29-1
clone_size: many
j_call: TRBJ2-7

cdr3_aa: ASTPQGVGQPQH
v_call: TRBV12-3/TRBV12-4
clone_size: many
j_call: TRBJ1-5